This paragraph covers one TCR beta chain sequence. Its antigen is unidentified. These data come from a study of CD8 T cells in ankylosing spondylitis. Molecular-barcoded quantitative 5'-RACE produced these TCR beta libraries. TCRdb recomputed calls from the 5' RACE reads with MiXCR, one row per CDR3 protein. The sample carries approximately 500,000 distinct CDR3 sequences, 10% to 15% recorded once. Overall study results and limits: What appeared characteristic of ankylosing spondylitis blood was a TCR beta motif of seven to nine highly homologous variants. Some of the motif variants had earlier been found in reactive arthritis patients' fluid and blood.

The V gene end was trimmed by 4 bases and the J gene end by 4 bases; junction bases not matched to a gene: 10. The CDR3 contains 16 residues. Germline V gene data show CDR1 as SGHRS and CDR2 as YFSETQ. This clonotype was sampled from a male donor with ankylosing spondylitis. The sample was blood, either unsorted or a sorted T cell fraction (not recorded which). The V and J genes are TRBV5-1 and TRBJ2-1; 8 positions agree with TRBD1. The CDR3: CASSLSTGGIYNEQFF. CDR3 DNA: TGCGCCAGCAGCCTTAGCACAGGGGGGATATACAATGAGCAGTTCTTC.